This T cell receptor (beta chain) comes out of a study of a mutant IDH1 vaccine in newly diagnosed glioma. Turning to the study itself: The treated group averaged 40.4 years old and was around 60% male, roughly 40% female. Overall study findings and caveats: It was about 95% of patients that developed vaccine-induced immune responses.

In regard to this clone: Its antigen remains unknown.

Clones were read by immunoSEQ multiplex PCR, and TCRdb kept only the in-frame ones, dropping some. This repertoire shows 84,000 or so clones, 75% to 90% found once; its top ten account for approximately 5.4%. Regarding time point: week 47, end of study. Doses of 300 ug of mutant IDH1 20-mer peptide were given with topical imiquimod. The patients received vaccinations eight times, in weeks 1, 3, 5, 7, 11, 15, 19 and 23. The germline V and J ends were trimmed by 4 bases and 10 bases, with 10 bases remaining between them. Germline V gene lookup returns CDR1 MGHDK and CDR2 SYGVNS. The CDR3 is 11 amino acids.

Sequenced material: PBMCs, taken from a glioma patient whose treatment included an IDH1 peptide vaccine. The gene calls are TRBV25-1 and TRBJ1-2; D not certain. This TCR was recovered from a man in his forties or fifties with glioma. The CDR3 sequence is CASSVSELYTF. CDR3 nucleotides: TGTGCCAGCAGTGTTAGCGAGCTCTACACCTTC.